These 22 T cell receptor beta chains originate from one sample sequenced in a study of regulatory T cells in long-lasting Graves disease. Time point of the sample: persistent/refractory GD, antithyroid drugs over 5 years with positive TRAb. PBMC RNA was the source of the TCR library. According to the study, TCR beta libraries were built with iRepertoire HTBI primers and CDR3-region Arm-PCR. Each CDR3 protein is one row after TCRdb ran MiXCR on the multiplex PCR reads. The sample contains fewer than 400,000 distinct CDR3 sequences, around 20% of which appear only once. The input for sequencing was peripheral blood mononuclear cells (PBMCs), taken when the disease was refractory, from a patient treated with antithyroid drugs. The source is a female donor with Graves disease.

In this sample, this clonotype turned up a few times. The genes are TRBV19 and TRBJ2-7; the D is unclear. The CDR3 runs to 13 residues. Between the trimmed V and J ends, which lost 3 bases and 3 bases, there was a span of 9 bases. Germline CDR1 and CDR2: LNHDA and SQIVND (reference sequence). DNA of the CDR3: TGTGCCAGTAGTATTAGTCGGAGCTACGAGCAGTACTTC. Translated, it gives CASSISRSYEQYF.

This clonotype was counted only a few times. This sequence joins TRBV6-1 and TRBJ1-5, with D unclear. Trimming cost V 5 bases and J 5 bases, with 13 bases left between them. Germline V gene sequence: CDR1 MNHNS, CDR2 SASEGT. The CDR3 length is 14 residues. The CDR3 is CASSTLGLDQPQHF. The CDR3 nucleotides read TGTGCCAGCAGTACCTTAGGTTTAGATCAGCCCCAGCATTTT.

Only a few counts were recorded for this clonotype. No conserved phenylalanine or tryptophan ends this CDR3, so it is likely a read error. V gene TRBV7-9 combines with J gene TRBJ2-2, with 7 bases that match TRBD1. V shed 6 bases and J 0 bases; nucleotides not matched to a gene: 4. From germline, CDR1 is SEHNR and CDR2 FQNEAQ (reference sequence). The CDR3 runs 15 residues. Here the CDR3 reads CASRPGTANTGELFS. The DNA of the CDR3 is TGTGCCAGCAGGCCAGGGACAGCGAACACCGGGGAGCTGTTTTCT.

Remarks on this clonotype: This may be a read error, as it is one base from a much larger clone. J is TRBJ2-2 and V is TRBV11-3, with TRBD1 as a possible D gene (6 bases). The CDR3 runs to 12 residues. The germline V and J ends were trimmed by 8 bases and 3 bases, with 7 bases remaining between them. Germline loops: CDR1 SGHNT, CDR2 YENEEA. The chain's CDR3 is CASAGDTGELFF. CDR3 in DNA: TGTGCCAGCGCAGGGGACACCGGGGAGCTGTTTTTT.

The rearrangement joins TRBV7-2 to TRBJ1-6, with D hard to call. The CDR3 sequence is 14 residues long. From germline, CDR1 is SGHTA and CDR2 FQGNSA. With 6 bases removed from V and 4 bases from J, the gap between germline ends came to 10 bases. CDR3 amino acids: CASRKGNYNSPLHF. The CDR3 region has the DNA TGTGCCAGCAGAAAAGGGAATTATAATTCACCCCTCCACTTT.

The sample holds many counts of this clonotype. V is TRBV25-1 and J is TRBJ2-6; D gene uncertain. CDR1 and CDR2 (germline): MGHDK, SYGVNS. V gave up 3 bases and J gave up 4 bases, with 10 bases separating them. This CDR3 spans 15 amino acids. The CDR3 spells CASSDFGSGANVLTF. The CDR3 region has the DNA TGTGCCAGCAGTGATTTCGGCTCCGGGGCCAACGTCCTGACTTTC.

Here the CDR3 reads CASSQEKRIANTGELFF. CDR3 nucleotides: TGCGCCAGCAGCCAAGAGAAGAGGATAGCGAACACCGGGGAGCTGTTTTTT. The chain joins TRBV4-1 to TRBJ2-2, with D uncertain. Germline V gives CDR1 MGHRA, CDR2 YSYEKL. V was shortened by 0 bases and J by 0 bases, with 11 bases between the two germline ends. This CDR3 has 17 residues.

On this clonotype itself: A junction boundary mismatches the germline segment, possibly from a read error. CDR3 DNA sequence: TGCAGTGCTAGAGATGGGACTAGCGGGAGGTCTTTCTTT. Residues: CSARDGTSGRSFF. This sequence joins TRBV20-1 and TRBJ2-3, with 15 nucleotides matching TRBD2. Germline V CDR1 and CDR2: DFQATT, SNEGSKA (reference sequence). This CDR3 has 13 amino acids.

This clonotype was observed at least ten times. The genes are TRBV28 and TRBJ2-5; D gene ambiguous. The V end lost 4 bases, the J end lost 5 bases, and 17 bases lay between the germline ends. The germline CDR1 and CDR2 sequences are MDHEN and SYDVKM. This CDR3 is 15 amino acids long. The CDR3 loop is CASSYPGTLGETQYF. As DNA, the CDR3 is TGTGCCAGCAGTTATCCCGGAACTCTGGGGGAGACCCAGTACTTC.

This clonotype was seen repeatedly, ten times or more. The CDR3 DNA sequence: TGTGCCAGCAGGCGAGTTAGGAACACTGAAGCTTTCTTT. Its translation: CASRRVRNTEAFF. This chain links TRBV2 with TRBJ1-1; no firm D call. The CDR3 is 13 residues long. The V end was cut by 6 bases, the J end by 1 base, with 9 bases between. Germline CDR1 reads SNHLY; CDR2 reads FYNNEI.

The chain is built from TRBV27 and TRBJ2-1; 11 bases fit TRBD2. V lost 5 bases and J lost 4; bases outside the gene matches: 4. CDR1 and CDR2 from the germline V gene are MNHEY and SMNVEV (reference sequence). The CDR3 has 15 residues. The CDR3 DNA sequence: TGTGCCAGCAGTCACACTAGCGGGAGTTACAATGAGCAGTTCTTC. Its translation: CASSHTSGSYNEQFF.

The chain joins TRBV5-1 to TRBJ2-7; D might be TRBD1 (8 bases). The germline gives CDR1 SGHRS, CDR2 YFSETQ. This CDR3 comprises 13 residues. The germline V and J ends were trimmed by 4 bases and 5 bases, with 13 bases remaining between them. In DNA, the CDR3 is TGCGCCAGCAGCCAAGCGGGACAGGACGAGCAGTACTTC. Residues: CASSQAGQDEQYF.

At least ten counts were recorded for this clonotype. The chain carries TRBV7-8 and TRBJ1-5; D gene ambiguous. The CDR3 is 15 amino acids. Germline values: CDR1 SGHVS, CDR2 FQNEAQ. V lost 0 bases and J 2 bases, leaving 8 bases between the germline ends. The CDR3 region is CASSLAAPGNQPQHF. As DNA, the CDR3 is TGTGCCAGCAGCTTAGCCGCGCCCGGCAATCAGCCCCAGCATTTT.

The chain is built from TRBV5-5 and TRBJ2-7; no clear D gene. Trimming took off 7 bases at V and 0 bases at J, with 20 bases between the two ends. The CDR3 has 16 amino acids. CDR1 and CDR2 from the germline V gene are SGHKS and YYEKEE (reference sequence). This chain's CDR3 is CASGWLGPGSSYEQYF. CDR3 nucleotide sequence: TGTGCCAGCGGGTGGTTAGGGCCAGGATCCTCCTACGAGCAGTACTTC. Full variable domain (rest looked up from reference TRBV5-5 and TRBJ2-7): DAGVTQSPTHLIKTRGQQVTLRCSPISGHKSVSWYQQVLGQGPQFIFQYYEKEERGRGNFPDRFSARQFPNYSSELNVNALLLGDSALYLCASGWLGPGSSYEQYFGPGTRLTVT.

Concerning this clonotype: A read error may be the cause here, since a much bigger clone is one base away. CDR3 amino acids: CASRANRDRVNATNEKLFF. CDR3 DNA: TGTGCCAGCAGAGCGAACCGGGACAGGGTAAATGCAACTAATGAAAAACTGTTTTTT. This chain joins TRBV2 and TRBJ1-4, with 9 bases aligning to TRBD1. The length of the CDR3 is 19 residues. CDR1 is SNHLY and CDR2 is FYNNEI in the germline V gene. V shed 6 bases and J 0 bases; nucleotides not matched to a gene: 14.

Many counts were recorded for this clonotype. The gene calls are TRBV7-2 and TRBJ2-7, with 11 nucleotides matching TRBD2. The trim removed 5 bases at V and 2 bases at J, leaving 5 bases unmatched. Germline values: CDR1 SGHTA, CDR2 FQGNSA. The CDR3 consists of 15 residues. The CDR3 bases are TGTGCCAGCAGCCCGGGACTAGCGGAAACCTACGAGCAGTACTTC. It encodes CASSPGLAETYEQYF.

This clonotype occurred a few times. V is TRBV30 and J is TRBJ2-2; TRBD1 might be the D (6 bases). CDR1 is GTSNPN, CDR2 SVGIG, per germline (reference sequence). CDR3 size: 14 residues. The V end was cut by 6 bases, the J end by 2 bases, with 13 bases between. The CDR3 is CACAPGHNTGELFF. CDR3 DNA: TGTGCCTGTGCCCCGGGACATAACACCGGGGAGCTGTTTTTT.

This clonotype occurred a few times. V and J are TRBV12-3 or TRBV12-4 and TRBJ2-2; D call uncertain. V was trimmed by 5 bases and J by 5 bases, leaving 18 bases between them. The CDR3 covers 16 residues. The CDR3 DNA reads TGTGCCAGCAGTCCCCGGGCAAAGTTTAGGACCGGGGAGCTGTTTTTT. This encodes CASSPRAKFRTGELFF.

This clonotype was counted ten times or more. This chain links TRBV28 with TRBJ1-1, with D unresolved. The germline CDR1 and CDR2 sequences are MDHEN and SYDVKM. Trimming stripped 5 bases from V and 3 bases from J, with 7 bases between. CDR3 length: 12 residues. The CDR3 is CASSQIYTEAFF. CDR3 bases: TGTGCCAGCAGTCAAATTTACACTGAAGCTTTCTTT.

V and J are TRBV9 and TRBJ2-1; D remains unclear. The CDR3 is made up of 13 amino acids. The germline V gene has CDR1 SGDLS and CDR2 YYNGEE. The V end lost 4 bases, the J end lost 8 bases, and 13 bases lay between the germline ends. CDR3 sequence reads: CASSPAGWDEQFF. Written as DNA, the CDR3 is TGTGCCAGCAGCCCCGCTGGTTGGGATGAGCAGTTCTTC. Looking up the rest from reference TRBV9 and TRBJ2-1 gives the full variable domain: DSGVTQTPKHLITATGQRVTLRCSPRSGDLSVYWYQQSLDQGLQFLIQYYNGEERAKGNILERFSAQQFPDLHSELNLSSLELGDSALYFCASSPAGWDEQFFGPGTRLTVL.

A few counts support this clonotype. This sequence joins TRBV7-2 and TRBJ1-3; D call uncertain. There are 13 residues in the CDR3. Trimming removed 9 bases at V and 1 base at J, with 10 bases between. Looked up from germline, CDR1 is SGHTA and CDR2 is FQGNSA. CDR3 sequence (DNA): TGTGCCAGTTCGGACTTTTCTGGAAACACCATATATTTT. Residues: CASSDFSGNTIYF.

The V call is TRBV19, the J call TRBJ2-4; D perhaps matches TRBD1 (6 bases). Germline assignment: CDR1 LNHDA and CDR2 SQIVND (reference sequence). V lost 6 bases, J lost 1 base, and 10 bases lay in between. The CDR3 consists of 14 residues. The CDR3 here is CASSAQGAKNIQYF. The CDR3 DNA follows: TGTGCCAGTAGCGCGCAGGGGGCCAAAAACATTCAGTACTTC.